The 5 T cell receptor beta chains given below trace back to one sample, sequenced in a study of a mutant IDH1 vaccine in newly diagnosed glioma. The method was immunoSEQ multiplex PCR; TCRdb's version includes in-frame clones alone and lacks a portion of them. The sample has roughly 61,000 clones, about four fifths seen once. Stated time point: week 11, during vaccination. The vaccine gave 300 ug of a 20-mer mutant IDH1 peptide subcutaneously per dose. No antigen has been assigned to these receptors. This material consisted of PBMCs, taken from a glioma patient whose treatment included an IDH1 peptide vaccine. Receptors were obtained from a man aged 45-65 years with glioma.

The chain carries TRBV15 and TRBJ2-2; no firm D call. V lost 5 bases, J lost 3 bases, and 10 bases lay in between. This CDR3 spans 14 amino acids. Germline loops: CDR1 LNHNV, CDR2 YYDKDF (reference sequence). CDR3 amino acids: CATSEDAYTGELFF. The CDR3 DNA sequence: TGTGCCACCAGCGAGGACGCTTACACCGGGGAGCTGTTTTTT.

This chain joins TRBV5-1 and TRBJ2-7; D is possibly TRBD1 or TRBD2 (5 bases each). The CDR3 extends over 16 amino acids. In germline, CDR1 is SGHRS, CDR2 YFSETQ. V lost 3 bases to trimming and J lost 0 bases, with 16 bases between them. The chain's CDR3 is CASSSAGTASSYEQYF. The CDR3, as DNA: TGCGCCAGCAGCTCTGCCGGGACGGCGAGCTCCTACGAGCAGTACTTC.

This clone is a singleton in its sample. The rearrangement links TRBV29-1 to TRBJ2-7; 8 nucleotides agree with TRBD1. There are 15 residues in the CDR3. V shed 0 bases, J shed 3 bases, and the junction held 7 bases outside the gene matches. Germline-derived CDR1 and CDR2 are SQVTM and ANQGSEA. The CDR3, as DNA: TGCAGCGTTGAAGACCGGACAGGGATGGGCTACGAGCAGTACTTC. Encoded protein: CSVEDRTGMGYEQYF.

This chain links TRBV5-1 with TRBJ2-7; 11 positions agree with TRBD1. Germline values: CDR1 SGHRS, CDR2 YFSETQ. V shed 3 bases and J 5 bases; nucleotides not matched to a gene: 7. CDR3 length equals 15 residues. The CDR3: CASSSLGQGVHEQYF. CDR3 sequence (DNA): TGCGCCAGCAGCTCGCTGGGACAGGGGGTTCACGAGCAGTACTTC.

V is TRBV5-6 and J is TRBJ2-2; perhaps TRBD2 as D (5 bases). Germline V lookup: CDR1 SGHDT, CDR2 YYEEEE. The V end lost 5 bases, the J end lost 5 bases, and 13 bases lay between the germline ends. The CDR3 covers 14 residues. As DNA, the CDR3 is TGTGCCAGCAGGGGAGATTTGGGGACCGGGGAGCTGTTTTTT. Its protein is CASRGDLGTGELFF.